The 8 T cell receptor beta chains below were found in one sample sequenced in a study of lymphopenia after photon versus proton radiotherapy. Repertoires were generated with immunoSEQ multiplex PCR, while TCRdb's copy carries only in-frame clones and drops some. This sample yields 7,000 to 8,500 clones, of which roughly 93% are seen a single time; around 1.5% belongs to the top ten. Sequencing used peripheral blood, obtained from a patient treated with photon-based radiotherapy. All receptors come from a woman in her forties or fifties with cholangiocarcinoma.

This clone was recorded only once. The chain couples TRBV19 to TRBJ1-5, with unresolved D. The CDR3 loop spans 13 amino acids. V was clipped by 3 bases and J by 5 bases, with 8 bases between them. Per the germline V gene, CDR1 is LNHDA and CDR2 is SQIVND (reference sequence). The CDR3 DNA is TGTGCCAGTAGTATGGCGCCCCATCAGCCCCAGCATTTT. It is translated as CASSMAPHQPQHF. The full variable domain, in which reference TRBV19 and TRBJ1-5 provide the parts outside the CDR3, is DGGITQSPKYLFRKEGQNVTLSCEQNLNHDAMYWYRQDPGQGLRLIYYSQIVNDFQKGDIAEGYSVSREKKESFPLTVTSAQKNPTAFYLCASSMAPHQPQHFGDGTRLSIL.

CDR3 region: CSVEGVPENTEAFF. The DNA for the CDR3 is TGCAGCGTTGAAGGGGTCCCGGAAAACACTGAAGCTTTCTTT. V is TRBV29-1 and J is TRBJ1-1; no clear D gene. Germline lookup yields CDR1 SQVTM and CDR2 ANQGSEA. V lost 1 base to trimming and J lost 2 bases, with 11 bases between them. The CDR3 runs to 14 residues.

This rearrangement joins TRBV18 to TRBJ1-2, with 8 nucleotides matching TRBD1. CDR1 is KGHSH and CDR2 is LQKENI in the germline V gene. This CDR3 region has 13 residues. V was pared by 6 bases and J by 6 bases, with 6 bases of the junction left unmatched. CDR3 nucleotides: TGTGCCAGCTCCCCGGGACAGGTTAATGGCTACACCTTC. Protein: CASSPGQVNGYTF.

The chain is built from TRBV5-1 and TRBJ1-2; 9 nucleotides line up with TRBD1. Germline V gene lookup returns CDR1 SGHRS and CDR2 YFSETQ. Germline trimming cut 0 bases from V and 7 bases from J; bases unmatched to any gene: 7. The CDR3 has 15 residues. CDR3 DNA: TGCGCCAGCAGCTTGGAGCCTGACAGGGGGGCTGGCTACACCTTC. Translated, it gives CASSLEPDRGAGYTF.

The chain combines TRBV4-3 with TRBJ1-1; D not certain. The germline V and J ends were trimmed by 4 bases and 4 bases, with 16 bases remaining between them. Germline V gene data show CDR1 as LGHNA and CDR2 as YSLEER. The CDR3 loop spans 15 amino acids. CDR3 coding DNA: TGCGCCAGCAGCCGGGGAGTACTGGGTGTCACTGAAGCTTTCTTT. Translated: CASSRGVLGVTEAFF.

The chain combines TRBV14 with TRBJ2-5, with 13 nucleotides matching TRBD2. The length of the CDR3 is 19 residues. Germline assignment: CDR1 SGHDN and CDR2 FVKESK. With V trimmed by 4 bases and J by 1 base, 12 bases remained unmatched. The CDR3 spells CASSPLPGLAGALQETQYF. CDR3 nucleotide sequence: TGTGCCAGCAGCCCTTTACCAGGACTAGCGGGGGCACTCCAAGAGACCCAGTACTTC.

The rearrangement joins TRBV11-2 to TRBJ1-1; D not certain. V lost 2 bases and J 2 bases, leaving 15 bases between the germline ends. Germline V gene lookup returns CDR1 SGHAT and CDR2 FQNNGV. The CDR3 covers 16 residues. Here the CDR3 reads CASSLLAAGENTEAFF. The CDR3 nucleotides are TGTGCCAGCAGCTTACTAGCGGCAGGAGAAAACACTGAAGCTTTCTTT. The whole variable domain, remainder taken from reference TRBV11-2 and TRBJ1-1, is EAGVAQSPRYKIIEKRQSVAFWCNPISGHATLYWYQQILGQGPKLLIQFQNNGVVDDSQLPKDRFSAERLKGVDSTLKIQPAKLEDSAVYLCASSLLAAGENTEAFFGQGTRLTVV.

This chain joins TRBV6-6 and TRBJ2-7; D gene unclear. Germline V CDR1 and CDR2: MNHNY, SVGAGI (reference sequence). This CDR3 region has 12 residues. V was shortened by 5 bases and J by 2 bases, with 7 bases between the two germline ends. For the CDR3, the DNA is TGTGCCAGCAGTACTGCGGCCTACGAGCAGTACTTC. It yields the protein CASSTAAYEQYF.